The source of this T cell receptor beta chain is a study of blood T cell repertoires in COVID-19. Study details: Acute and convalescent COVID-19 samples came from the United States, Italy and Spain. PBMCs, B-cell-depleted T cells, or T cells provided the cDNA or gDNA that made up the material.

This CDR3 spans 17 amino acids. Germline CDR1 SGHRS, CDR2 YFSETQ. Unmatched junction bases numbered 10, after V lost 2 bases and J lost 0 bases. This clone was detected only a few times. Study processing details: Reference gene primer amplification in the assay estimated nucleated cell counts. Measured with immunoSEQ multiplex PCR; TCRdb has only the in-frame clones, and not every one. For V, J and clone size, that table is used; D and trimming come from the DNA. Of about 240,000 clones in the sample, approximately 80% were seen once. The receptor's source is a woman older than 75 with acute or convalescent COVID-19. Sequenced input: peripheral blood. The gene calls are TRBV5-1 and TRBJ1-1, with TRBD1 identical over 7 bases. The CDR3 loop is CASSFATGKSMNTEAFF. The DNA of the CDR3 is TGCGCCAGCAGCTTCGCGACAGGGAAGTCCATGAACACTGAAGCTTTCTTT.